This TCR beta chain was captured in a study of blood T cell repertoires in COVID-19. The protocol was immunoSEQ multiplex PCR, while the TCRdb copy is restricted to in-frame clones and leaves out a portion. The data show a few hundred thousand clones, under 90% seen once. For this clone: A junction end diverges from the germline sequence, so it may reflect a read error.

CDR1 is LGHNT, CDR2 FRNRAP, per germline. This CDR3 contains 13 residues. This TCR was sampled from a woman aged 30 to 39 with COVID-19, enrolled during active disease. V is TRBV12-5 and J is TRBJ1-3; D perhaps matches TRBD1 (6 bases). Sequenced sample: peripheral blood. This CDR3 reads CASGLGQGLLPNF. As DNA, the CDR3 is TGTGCTAGTGGTTTGGGGCAGGGGCTCCTTCCCAATTTT.